This T cell receptor beta chain was sequenced for a study of blood T cell repertoires in COVID-19. Original analysis: Estimates of nucleated cell counts were drawn from the amplification of reference gene primers. This table comes from immunoSEQ multiplex PCR, and its TCRdb copy is limited to in-frame clones, with some not included. V and J calls and clone size are copied from that table; D and trimming were computed from the DNA. The sample shows roughly 87,000 clones, roughly 88% of them seen only once. J lost 4 bases, V lost 6 bases, and 20 bases had no gene match. Per germline, CDR1 PRHDT and CDR2 FYEKMQ (reference sequence). CDR3 size: 19 residues.

The chain has TRBV13 and TRBJ2-3; 9 bases fit TRBD2. Sequenced material: peripheral blood. This receptor was taken from a man in his fifties or sixties with acute or convalescent COVID-19. CDR3 sequence: CASRGYDTNGTSQADTQYF. In DNA form, the CDR3 reads TGTGCCAGCAGGGGATATGATACAAATGGGACTAGCCAGGCAGATACGCAGTATTTT.